The 19 T cell receptor beta chains below come from one sample, sequenced in a study of blood T cell repertoires in COVID-19 (dated by TCRdb to between 2020 and 2021). Library generation was performed with the immunoSEQ multiplex PCR assay. Drawn from immuneACCESS, this table holds only the in-frame rearrangements with V and J called that TCRdb kept. Clones are partly lost; checked studies trace under half to an unresolved V gene and leave the rest unexplained. The sample table lists approximately 85,000 clones, roughly 87% of them with a count of one. About 3% of the sample rests with the top ten. Material for sequencing was peripheral blood. The receptor source for this set is a woman aged 50 to 60 with active or convalescent COVID-19.

The chain couples TRBV18 to TRBJ1-3; 8 bases fit TRBD1. Looked up from germline, CDR1 is KGHSH and CDR2 is LQKENI. This CDR3 comprises 15 residues. Trimming at V came to 6 bases and at J to 0 bases, leaving 4 bases not matched to a gene. The CDR3 reads CASSPDRVSGNTIYF. The CDR3, as DNA: TGTGCCAGCTCTCCGGACAGGGTCTCTGGAAACACCATATATTTT.

V is TRBV11-3 and J is TRBJ2-2; tentative D call: TRBD2 (6 bases). Per the germline V gene, CDR1 is SGHNT and CDR2 is YENEEA. There are 14 residues in the CDR3. V lost 4 bases to trimming and J lost 9 bases, with 15 bases between them. The CDR3 region has the DNA TGTGCCAGCAGCTCCGGGGGTTTCGGGCGGGAGCTGTTTTTT. Translating it yields CASSSGGFGRELFF.

This chain joins TRBV2 and TRBJ1-1; D not certain. Trimming removed 7 bases at V and 7 bases at J, with 13 bases between. The germline gives CDR1 SNHLY, CDR2 FYNNEI. The CDR3 has 12 residues. CDR3 DNA sequence: TGTGCCAGCACTCCGGGTGTTGATGAAGCTTTCTTT. Its protein is CASTPGVDEAFF.

The chain couples TRBV19 to TRBJ1-2; no reliable D call. Germline CDR1 reads LNHDA; CDR2 reads SQIVND (reference sequence). Trimming took off 3 bases at V and 4 bases at J, with 15 bases between the two ends. The CDR3 totals 15 residues. CDR3 bases: TGTGCCAGTAGTATTGCTAACCCTCTAGGCTATGGCTACACCTTC. It codes for CASSIANPLGYGYTF.

The chain employs TRBV13 and TRBJ2-7; D is uncertain. The CDR3 runs to 14 residues. CDR1 is PRHDT and CDR2 is FYEKMQ in the germline V gene (reference sequence). V was clipped by 5 bases and J by 0 bases, with 11 bases between them. This chain's CDR3 is CASSLSWLSYEQYF. In nucleotides, the CDR3 is TGTGCCAGCAGCCTGTCCTGGCTCTCCTACGAGCAGTACTTC.

This clone was recorded a few times. The J gene is TRBJ1-2, the V gene TRBV29-1, with 8 nucleotides matching TRBD1. From germline, CDR1 is SQVTM and CDR2 ANQGSEA. Unmatched junction bases numbered 5, after V lost 7 bases and J lost 1 base. The CDR3 consists of 13 residues. The CDR3 nucleotides read TGCAGCGCTACGACAGGGGTTAACTATGGCTACACCTTC. Residues: CSATTGVNYGYTF.

CDR3 sequence: CATSDLSGEETQYF. The CDR3 DNA sequence: TGTGCCACCAGTGATTTGAGCGGGGAAGAGACCCAGTACTTC. The chain joins TRBV24-1 to TRBJ2-5, with TRBD2 identical over 7 bases. The trim removed 0 bases at V and 3 bases at J, leaving 0 bases unmatched. The CDR3 is 14 amino acids. Germline-derived CDR1 and CDR2 are KGHDR and SFDVKD.

This clone was seen a single time. In DNA, the CDR3 is TGTGCCAGTCTGACTAGCGGGGGGGCTTCCTACGAGCAGTACTTC. Translated: CASLTSGGASYEQYF. This chain joins TRBV5-8 and TRBJ2-7; 14 positions agree with TRBD2. V shed 8 bases and J 1 base; nucleotides not matched to a gene: 5. There are 15 residues in the CDR3. Per germline, CDR1 SGHTS and CDR2 YDEGEE. The full variable domain, in which reference TRBV5-8 and TRBJ2-7 provide the parts outside the CDR3, is EAGVTQSPTHLIKTRGQQATLRCSPISGHTSVYWYQQALGLGLQFLLWYDEGEERNRGNFPPRFSGRQFPNYSSELNVNALELEDSALYLCASLTSGGASYEQYFGPGTRLTVT.

The chain recombines TRBV7-9 with TRBJ1-2; D not resolved. V was pared by 1 base and J by 0 bases, with 9 bases between. This CDR3 spans 15 amino acids. Germline V gene lookup returns CDR1 SEHNR and CDR2 FQNEAQ (reference sequence). In nucleotides, the CDR3 is TGTGCCAGCAGCTTAGTGGCAGGTGCTAACTATGGCTACACCTTC. This encodes CASSLVAGANYGYTF.

Of note for this clone: Other DNA variants within this sample encode the same CDR3. The chain couples TRBV29-1 to TRBJ1-2; D may be TRBD1 (6 bases). The CDR3 is made up of 12 amino acids. V was trimmed by 3 bases and J by 5 bases, leaving 10 bases between them. Looked up from germline, CDR1 is SQVTM and CDR2 is ANQGSEA. CDR3 DNA sequence: TGCAGCGTTGATGACAGGATATATGGCTACACCTTC. It encodes CSVDDRIYGYTF.

CDR3 sequence: CASSVGVQVDEAFF. In DNA form, the CDR3 reads TGTGCCAGCAGCGTAGGGGTTCAGGTCGATGAAGCTTTCTTT. The chain employs TRBV9 and TRBJ1-1; D ambiguous. The V and J ends lost 0 bases and 7 bases respectively, with 13 bases between them. Per the germline V gene, CDR1 is SGDLS and CDR2 is YYNGEE. This CDR3 region has 14 residues.

The table lists this clone with a few counts. The chain joins TRBV3-1 (or the pseudogene TRBV3-2) to TRBJ1-6, with a possible D match to TRBD1 (5 bases). Trimming shortened V by 3 bases and J by 9 bases, and 15 bases separated the two germline ends. Germline V gene data show CDR1 as LGHDT and CDR2 as YNNKEL (reference sequence). CDR3 length equals 15 residues. The DNA of the CDR3 is TGTGCCAGCAGCCATCGACAAGGGGCGGTTTCACCCCTCCACTTT. It encodes CASSHRQGAVSPLHF.

The J gene is TRBJ2-5, the V gene TRBV20-1; 9 positions match TRBD2. Germline lookup yields CDR1 DFQATT and CDR2 SNEGSKA (reference sequence). V lost 3 bases and J lost 6; bases outside the gene matches: 14. CDR3 size: 16 residues. CDR3 loop: CSASIVAAGGIKTQYF. Here the CDR3 DNA reads TGCAGTGCTAGTATTGTAGCCGCGGGGGGGATAAAGACCCAGTACTTC.

The rearrangement uses TRBV6-5 and TRBJ1-2, with D uncertain. Germline-derived CDR1 and CDR2 are MNHEY and SVGAGI. This CDR3 has 10 amino acids. V lost 7 bases and J 9 bases, leaving 9 bases between the germline ends. The DNA for the CDR3 is TGTGCCAGCAACCGGGGTAGCTACACCTTC. It yields the protein CASNRGSYTF.

CDR3 amino acids: CASSQHRQGARTGELFF. CDR3 sequence (DNA): TGCGCCAGCAGCCAACACAGACAGGGGGCGCGGACCGGGGAGCTGTTTTTT. This sequence joins TRBV4-3 and TRBJ2-2; the match to TRBD1 covers 10 bases. The CDR3 consists of 17 residues. The V segment lost 2 bases and the J segment 5 bases; nucleotides outside the gene matches: 8. CDR1 LGHNA and CDR2 YSLEER come from the germline V gene.

The chain links TRBV27 to TRBJ2-7; perhaps TRBD1 as D (5 bases). This CDR3 is 12 amino acids long. V dropped 3 bases and J dropped 5 bases, with 8 bases sitting between them. Germline CDR1 and CDR2: MNHEY and SMNVEV (reference sequence). CDR3 DNA: TGTGCCAGCAGTTTCCAGGGTAACGAGCAGTACTTC. Amino acid sequence: CASSFQGNEQYF.

The V call is TRBV6-5, the J call TRBJ2-1, with TRBD1 matching over 8 bases. The germline V gene encodes CDR1 MNHEY and CDR2 SVGAGI. Unmatched junction bases numbered 8, after V lost 8 bases and J lost 8 bases. The length of the CDR3 is 13 residues. CDR3 amino acids: CASVRTGSHEQFF. CDR3 bases: TGTGCCAGCGTTAGGACAGGGTCCCATGAGCAGTTCTTC.

This chain joins TRBV2 and TRBJ1-2, with D perhaps TRBD1 (5 bases). The CDR3 runs to 14 residues. The germline CDR1 and CDR2 sequences are SNHLY and FYNNEI. The V and J ends lost 6 bases and 8 bases respectively, with 19 bases between them. CDR3 bases: TGTGCCAGCAGCGCAGTCACGGGGGTCGGGGGCTACACCTTC. This gives the protein CASSAVTGVGGYTF.

The rearrangement uses TRBV6-2 or TRBV6-3 and TRBJ1-4; D is perhaps TRBD1 (5 bases). Trimming shortened V by 2 bases and J by 8 bases, and 18 bases separated the two germline ends. The CDR3 loop spans 16 amino acids. Germline V gives CDR1 MNHEY, CDR2 SVGEGT. CDR3 protein: CASSYGSGAGREKLFF. The CDR3 DNA is TGTGCCAGCAGTTACGGGTCTGGGGCAGGCCGGGAAAAACTGTTTTTT.